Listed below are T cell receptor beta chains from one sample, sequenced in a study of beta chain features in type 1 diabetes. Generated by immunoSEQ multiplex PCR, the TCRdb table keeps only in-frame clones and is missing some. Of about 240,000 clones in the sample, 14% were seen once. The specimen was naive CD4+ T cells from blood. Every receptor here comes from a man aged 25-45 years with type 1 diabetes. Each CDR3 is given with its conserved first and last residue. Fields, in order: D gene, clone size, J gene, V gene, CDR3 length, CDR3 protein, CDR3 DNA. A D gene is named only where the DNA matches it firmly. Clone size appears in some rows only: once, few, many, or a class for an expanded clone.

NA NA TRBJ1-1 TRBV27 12 CASSSSQGVAFF TGTGCCAGCAGTTCATCACAGGGAGTAGCTTTCTTT
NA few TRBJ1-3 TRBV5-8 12 CASSWFGNTIYF TGTGCCAGCAGCTGGTTCGGGAACACCATATATTTT
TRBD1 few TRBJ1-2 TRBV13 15 CASSFGPQGDYGYTF TGTGCCAGCAGCTTCGGGCCACAGGGGGACTATGGCTACACCTTC
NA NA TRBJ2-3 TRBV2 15 CASSEMGLEADTQYF TGTGCCAGCAGTGAGATGGGTTTAGAGGCAGATACGCAGTATTTT
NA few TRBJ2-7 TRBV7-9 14 CASSPPPVPYEQYF TGTGCCAGCAGCCCTCCCCCCGTTCCCTACGAGCAGTACTTC
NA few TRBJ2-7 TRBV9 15 CASSPGLGTSYEQYF TGTGCCAGCAGCCCAGGCCTGGGTACCTCCTACGAGCAGTACTTC
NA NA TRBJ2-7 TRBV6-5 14 CASTRTANSYEQYF TGTGCCAGCACCCGGACAGCGAACTCCTACGAGCAGTACTTC
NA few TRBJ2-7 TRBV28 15 CASSLGGLRTYEQYF TGTGCCAGCAGCCTGGGGGGATTAAGGACCTACGAGCAGTACTTC
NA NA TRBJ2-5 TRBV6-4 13 CASSREAQETQYF TGTGCCAGCAGTAGAGAGGCCCAAGAGACCCAGTACTTC
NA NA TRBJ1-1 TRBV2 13 CASSGTGKAEAFF TGTGCCAGCAGCGGTACAGGAAAGGCTGAAGCTTTCTTT
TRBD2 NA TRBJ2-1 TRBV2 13 CASRGGTWDEQFF TGTGCCAGCAGGGGGGGGACCTGGGATGAGCAGTTCTTC
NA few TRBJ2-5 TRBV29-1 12 CSAGSGMETQYF TGCAGCGCCGGTTCGGGGATGGAGACCCAGTACTTC
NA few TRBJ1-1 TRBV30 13 CALLLGANTEAFF TGTGCCTTACTACTAGGAGCGAACACTGAAGCTTTCTTT
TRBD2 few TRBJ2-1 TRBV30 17 CAWSGSRTSGAYNEQFF TGTGCCTGGAGTGGATCCCGGACTAGCGGGGCCTACAATGAGCAGTTCTTC
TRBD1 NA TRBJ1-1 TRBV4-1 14 CASSPTLGQVEAFF TGTGCCAGCAGCCCCACATTGGGACAGGTTGAAGCTTTCTTT
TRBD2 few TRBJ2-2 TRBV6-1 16 CASSEDREARAGELFF TGTGCCAGCAGTGAAGACCGGGAGGCGAGGGCCGGGGAGCTGTTTTTT
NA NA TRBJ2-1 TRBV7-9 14 CASSLTAPYNEQFF TGTGCCAGCAGCTTAACTGCTCCTTACAATGAGCAGTTCTTC
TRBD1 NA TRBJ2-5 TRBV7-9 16 CASSLRGQGTGETQYF TGTGCCAGCAGCTTAAGGGGACAGGGGACCGGAGAGACCCAGTACTTC
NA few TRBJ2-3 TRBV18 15 CASSPGSAGTDTQYF TGTGCCAGCTCACCAGGATCGGCGGGCACAGATACGCAGTATTTT
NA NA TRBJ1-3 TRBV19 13 CASVMRPGNTIYF TGTGCCAGTGTTATGCGGCCTGGAAACACCATATATTTT
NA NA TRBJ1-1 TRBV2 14 CASSELRGTIEAFF TGTGCCAGCAGTGAACTAAGGGGGACCATTGAAGCTTTCTTT
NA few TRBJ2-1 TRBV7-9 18 CASSLNPRGGGGYNEQFF TGTGCCAGCAGCTTAAACCCACGAGGTGGAGGAGGGTACAATGAGCAGTTCTTC
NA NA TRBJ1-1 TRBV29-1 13 CSVSDQEDTEAFF TGCAGCGTCTCCGACCAAGAGGACACTGAAGCTTTCTTT
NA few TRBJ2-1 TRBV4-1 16 CASSQVGGATYNEQFF TGCGCCAGCAGCCAAGTAGGCGGGGCCACCTACAATGAGCAGTTCTTC
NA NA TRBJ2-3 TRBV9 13 CASSVNGQDTQYF TGTGCCAGCAGCGTAAATGGGCAGGATACGCAGTATTTT
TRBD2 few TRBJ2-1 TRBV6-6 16 CASRGSGGRAYNEQFF TGTGCCAGCAGGGGTTCGGGAGGGAGGGCCTACAATGAGCAGTTCTTC
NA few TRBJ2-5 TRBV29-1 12 CSVSQGRETQYF TGCAGCGTTTCTCAGGGGAGAGAGACCCAGTACTTC
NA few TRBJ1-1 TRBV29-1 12 CSVHREKAEAFF TGCAGCGTCCACAGGGAAAAGGCTGAAGCTTTCTTT
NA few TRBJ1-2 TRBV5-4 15 CASSLVVGVNYGYTF TGTGCCAGCAGCTTGGTCGTAGGGGTTAACTATGGCTACACCTTC
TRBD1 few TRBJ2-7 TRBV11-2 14 CASSSAGTVYEQYF TGTGCCAGCAGCTCGGCCGGGACAGTCTACGAGCAGTACTTC
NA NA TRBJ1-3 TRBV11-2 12 CASGDIGNTIYF TGTGCCAGCGGGGACATTGGAAACACCATATATTTT
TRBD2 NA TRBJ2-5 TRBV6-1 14 CASSYGGSSETQYF TGTGCCAGCAGTTATGGCGGGAGTTCAGAGACCCAGTACTTC
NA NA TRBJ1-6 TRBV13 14 CASSLRQGNSPLHF TGTGCCAGCAGCTTACGTCAGGGAAATTCACCCCTCCACTTT